These 2 T cell receptor beta chains were sequenced from one sample in a study of post-analysis software for immune sequencing data. Findings and caveats of the study: A few TRBV segments were significantly more frequent in patients than in controls. TRBV5-6, TRBV5-1 and TRBV20-1 were among these segments.

Each TCR beta cDNA library carried unique molecular identifiers. TCRdb passed the PCR reads through MiXCR, listing each CDR3 protein once. The sample contains 170,000 or so distinct CDR3 sequences, 30% of which appear only once. No cognate antigen is known for these TCRs. The sample was blood. These receptors were collected from a girl between 5 and 17 years old with multiple sclerosis.

This clonotype was detected ten times or more. Written as DNA, the CDR3 is TGTGCCAGCAGCAGTAGCAATGAGCAGTTCTTC. This codes for CASSSSNEQFF. This chain connects TRBV7-9 to TRBJ2-1; no definite D call. Germline V gene lookup returns CDR1 SEHNR and CDR2 FQNEAQ (reference sequence). The CDR3 is made up of 11 amino acids. The V end was cut by 5 bases, the J end by 6 bases, with 5 bases between.

This clonotype was seen a handful of times. A much larger clonotype is one base distant, so this may be a read error. J is TRBJ2-5 and V is TRBV28; no clear D. With the DNA end fitting TRBJ2-7 better, the J assignment may be wrong. Germline CDR1 is MDHEN and CDR2 is SYDVKM. The CDR3 is made up of 11 amino acids. The chain's CDR3 is CANSFRTEQYF. The CDR3 region has the DNA TGTGCCAACAGTTTCAGGACCGAGCAGTACTTC.